Listed here are 18 T cell receptor beta chains from one sample, sequenced in a study of T cell repertoires in cytomegalovirus infection (dated by TCRdb to about 2019). TCRdb shows the sequencer as Illumina HiSeq 1500. Starting from the raw public reads, TCRdb applied fastp trimming at Q25, assembled clones with MiXCR and retained in-frame beta chains. Records with the same CDR3 protein are collapsed into one entry carrying the most frequent genes and DNA. This sample lists hundreds of thousands of distinct CDR3 sequences; around 6.6% were detected once. The ten biggest clones cover around 6.9% of the sample. The sequenced material came from PBMCs. The receptor set was obtained from a human donor in good health (CMV status not recorded). Some clones in this sample may be carry-over from other donors' samples.

This clonotype was detected many times. This chain links TRBV28 with TRBJ1-2; maybe TRBD1 (5 bases). There are 15 residues in the CDR3. Germline-derived CDR1 and CDR2 are MDHEN and SYDVKM. V was trimmed by 3 bases and J by 0 bases, leaving 11 bases between them. The CDR3 sequence is CASSLTAHSNYGYTF. The CDR3 region has the DNA TGTGCCAGCAGTTTGACAGCACATTCTAACTATGGCTACACCTTC.

This sequence joins TRBV4-3 and TRBJ1-2; possibly TRBD1 for D (6 bases). Trimming shortened V by 0 bases and J by 5 bases, and 16 bases separated the two germline ends. Germline loops: CDR1 LGHNA, CDR2 YSLEER. The CDR3 has 16 amino acids. CDR3 amino acids: CASSQDLKGGRYGYTF. The CDR3 nucleotides are TGCGCCAGCAGCCAAGATTTGAAGGGGGGGCGTTATGGCTACACCTTC.

This clonotype occurred many times. CDR3 protein: CASSFGAQYGYTF. The CDR3 DNA is TGTGCCAGCAGCTTCGGGGCTCAGTATGGCTACACCTTC. This chain uses TRBV7-8 with TRBJ1-2, with D maybe TRBD1 (5 bases). Trimming removed 3 bases at V and 5 bases at J, with 10 bases between. Germline CDR1 SGHVS, CDR2 FQNEAQ. This CDR3 is 13 amino acids long.

This clonotype was observed many times. The chain combines TRBV28 with TRBJ2-7, with 7 positions matching TRBD1. With 5 bases clipped from V and 3 bases from J, the junction kept 10 bases outside the gene matches. The CDR3 totals 15 residues. In germline, CDR1 is MDHEN, CDR2 SYDVKM. In DNA form, the CDR3 reads TGTGCCAGCAGTCGGGCCGACAGGGTGTACTACGAGCAGTACTTC. This translates into CASSRADRVYYEQYF.

This clonotype was seen many times. The genes are TRBV12-3 or TRBV12-4 and TRBJ1-3; no definite D call. This CDR3 is built from 15 residues. Trimming stripped 3 bases from V and 0 bases from J, with 9 bases between. CDR3 sequence: CASSLRRVSGNTIYF. CDR3 nucleotides: TGTGCCAGCAGTTTGCGACGGGTCTCTGGAAACACCATATATTTT.

This clonotype came up many times. V and J are TRBV7-2 and TRBJ2-5, with 12 nucleotides matching TRBD2. CDR1 and CDR2 (germline): SGHTA, FQGNSA. With V trimmed by 0 bases and J by 7 bases, 6 bases remained unmatched. The CDR3 loop spans 16 amino acids. The DNA for the CDR3 is TGTGCCAGCAGCTTAGCCCATCTAGCGGGGGGGAGGACCCAGTACTTC. It codes for CASSLAHLAGGRTQYF.

Only a few counts were recorded for this clonotype. The chain carries TRBV7-2 and TRBJ2-7, with D tentatively TRBD1 (6 bases). With 5 bases removed from V and 4 bases from J, the gap between germline ends came to 15 bases. Germline-derived CDR1 and CDR2 are SGHTA and FQGNSA. The CDR3 spans 14 residues. CDR3 sequence: CASSQGRGGYEQYF. DNA of the CDR3: TGTGCCAGCAGCCAGGGGAGAGGCGGATACGAGCAGTACTTC.

This clonotype was counted many times. The chain links TRBV29-1 to TRBJ2-5; perhaps TRBD1 as D (6 bases). The CDR3 is 12 amino acids. Looked up from germline, CDR1 is SQVTM and CDR2 is ANQGSEA. V lost 8 bases, J lost 2 bases, and 12 bases lay in between. The CDR3 protein is CSQGTGQETQYF. In DNA, the CDR3 is TGCAGCCAGGGGACGGGGCAAGAGACCCAGTACTTC.

The table lists this clonotype with many counts. The chain recombines TRBV5-1 with TRBJ1-1; D is unclear. The CDR3 runs to 16 residues. Trimming took off 0 bases at V and 0 bases at J, with 12 bases between the two ends. Germline loops: CDR1 SGHRS, CDR2 YFSETQ. CDR3 nucleotides: TGCGCCAGCAGCTTGGCCATACCACAGTTGAACACTGAAGCTTTCTTT. Residues: CASSLAIPQLNTEAFF.

This clonotype has ten or more counts. This chain connects TRBV6-2 or TRBV6-3 to TRBJ1-1, with 8 bases fitting TRBD1. Per germline, CDR1 MNHEY and CDR2 SVGEGT. Trimming removed 5 bases from V and 0 bases from J; junction bases left unmatched: 11. The CDR3 runs to 17 residues. DNA of the CDR3: TGTGCCAGCAGTACACTCCCAGGGGGCGGAGTGAACACTGAAGCTTTCTTT. Residues: CASSTLPGGGVNTEAFF.

This clonotype was observed at least ten times. The CDR3 sequence: CASSPFSGDTQYF. The DNA of the CDR3 is TGTGCCAGCAGTCCTTTCTCCGGGGATACGCAGTATTTT. The V and J genes are TRBV28 and TRBJ2-3; D unresolved. V was cut by 5 bases and J by 6 bases, with 12 bases left in between. Per germline, CDR1 MDHEN and CDR2 SYDVKM. This CDR3 has 13 residues.

J is TRBJ2-3 and V is TRBV2, with D unresolved. Germline loops: CDR1 SNHLY, CDR2 FYNNEI. The CDR3 runs to 15 residues. Trimming removed 7 bases at V and 2 bases at J, with 16 bases between. CDR3 amino acids: CASTEGQSFTDTQYF. CDR3 bases: TGTGCCAGCACCGAAGGTCAGAGTTTCACAGATACGCAGTATTTT. Supplemented by reference TRBV2 and TRBJ2-3, the full variable domain reads EPEVTQTPSHQVTQMGQEVILRCVPISNHLYFYWYRQILGQKVEFLVSFYNNEISEKSEIFDDQFSVERPDGSNFTLKIRSTKLEDSAMYFCASTEGQSFTDTQYFGPGTRLTVL.

In its sample, this clonotype was seen many times. This chain links TRBV27 with TRBJ2-7; D is unresolved. Germline CDR1 MNHEY, CDR2 SMNVEV (reference sequence). Trimming left V 0 bases short and J 2 bases short, with 14 bases between. The CDR3 is 16 amino acids. CDR3 amino acids: CASSLSRTGSAYEQYF. The CDR3, as DNA: TGTGCCAGCAGTTTATCTCGGACGGGTTCCGCCTACGAGCAGTACTTC.

This clonotype was recorded many times. J is TRBJ1-5 and V is TRBV19; D unclear. There are 12 residues in the CDR3. Trimming stripped 3 bases from V and 6 bases from J, with 6 bases between. Per germline, CDR1 LNHDA and CDR2 SQIVND (reference sequence). The CDR3 nucleotides read TGTGCCAGTAGTATCGGAGTTCAGCCCCAGCATTTT. Translation: CASSIGVQPQHF.

This clonotype appeared a few times. The chain couples TRBV20-1 to TRBJ2-7; 15 bases fit TRBD2. The V segment lost 5 bases and the J segment 6 bases; nucleotides outside the gene matches: 5. The CDR3 has 14 amino acids. Germline-derived CDR1 and CDR2 are DFQATT and SNEGSKA (reference sequence). As DNA, the CDR3 is TGCAGTGCTTGGACTAGCGGGGGGGGAGGCGAGCAGTACTTC. This translates into CSAWTSGGGGEQYF.

This clonotype was counted at least ten times. The gene calls are TRBV12-3 or TRBV12-4 and TRBJ1-5, with D perhaps matching TRBD1 (6 bases). Trimming left V 9 bases short and J 6 bases short, with 15 bases between. The CDR3 contains 13 residues. For the CDR3, the DNA is TGTGCCAGTACAGGGTTAGTTTCTCAGCCCCAGCATTTT. Its translation: CASTGLVSQPQHF.

This clonotype was recorded many times. The genes are TRBV27 and TRBJ2-7; a possible D gene is TRBD1 (5 bases). Looked up from germline, CDR1 is MNHEY and CDR2 is SMNVEV (reference sequence). The CDR3 has 13 residues. V was pared by 2 bases and J by 2 bases, with 7 bases between. This CDR3 reads CASSLAGTYEQYF. The DNA for the CDR3 is TGTGCCAGCAGTTTAGCAGGGACCTACGAGCAGTACTTC.

The chain employs TRBV10-2 and TRBJ1-5; a weak D match, TRBD1 (5 bases). CDR3 length: 15 amino acids. Trimming pared 4 bases from V and 2 bases from J, leaving 12 bases between. Germline V gives CDR1 WSHSY, CDR2 SAAADI. The CDR3 spells CASSVGAVGNQPQHF. The CDR3 bases are TGCGCCAGCAGTGTTGGGGCAGTTGGCAATCAGCCCCAGCATTTT.